Below, 16 T cell receptor beta chains from the same sample are listed, as sequenced in a study of OX40 agonist ivuxolimab in advanced cancers. Profiling relied on immunoSEQ multiplex PCR, and the TCRdb table lists in-frame clones only, not all of them. The sample has roughly 33,000 clones; over 80% are singletons. The starting material was CD4+ or CD8+ T cells sorted from blood, obtained in a trial of the OX40 agonist ivuxolimab. Every receptor here comes from an adult with an advanced solid tumor such as melanoma, head and neck, liver or kidney cancer.

The chain uses TRBV29-1 and TRBJ2-5, with TRBD2 matching over 13 bases. The CDR3 runs 15 residues. The ends lost 1 base at V and 5 bases at J; junction bases unmatched: 4. The germline V gene encodes CDR1 SQVTM and CDR2 ANQGSEA. The CDR3 here is CSVEGTSGGGETQYF. The CDR3 DNA follows: TGCAGCGTTGAAGGGACTAGCGGGGGTGGGGAGACCCAGTACTTC.

The chain carries TRBV7-9 and TRBJ2-7; weak D call: TRBD2 (5 bases). The CDR3 is 14 residues long. The germline gives CDR1 SEHNR, CDR2 FQNEAQ (reference sequence). V was cut by 5 bases and J by 6 bases, with 17 bases left in between. Here the CDR3 DNA reads TGTGCCAGCAGCGCGCTTAGCGACCTCGCCGAGCAGTACTTC. Amino acid sequence: CASSALSDLAEQYF.

The V call is TRBV19, the J call TRBJ2-1; TRBD2 might be the D (7 bases). In germline, CDR1 is LNHDA, CDR2 SQIVND (reference sequence). The CDR3 has 15 amino acids. Trimming left V 6 bases short and J 9 bases short, with 21 bases between. The CDR3 spells CASRSGAGETGEQFF. The DNA for the CDR3 is TGTGCCAGTAGATCAGGGGCGGGAGAGACGGGTGAGCAGTTCTTC.

The V gene is TRBV28, the J gene TRBJ2-3; D is possibly TRBD1 or TRBD2 (6 bases each). V was cut by 7 bases and J by 2 bases, with 16 bases left in between. The length of the CDR3 is 15 residues. Per the germline V gene, CDR1 is MDHEN and CDR2 is SYDVKM. CDR3: CASMASRGPTDTQYF. The CDR3 DNA follows: TGTGCCAGCATGGCCTCCCGGGGGCCCACAGATACGCAGTATTTT.

The chain employs TRBV5-1 and TRBJ1-4, with 11 nucleotides matching TRBD1. This CDR3 comprises 15 residues. Losses at the gene ends were 3 bases for V and 7 bases for J; bases not matched to a gene: 5. Germline V gene sequence: CDR1 SGHRS, CDR2 YFSETQ. Here the CDR3 reads CASSSSGTGGEKLFF. The CDR3 DNA reads as TGCGCCAGCAGCTCTAGCGGGACAGGGGGTGAAAAACTGTTTTTT.

The chain has TRBV19 and TRBJ1-2; 7 positions match TRBD1. The CDR3 has 15 residues. Losses at the gene ends were 3 bases for V and 5 bases for J; bases not matched to a gene: 9. CDR1 is LNHDA and CDR2 is SQIVND in the germline V gene (reference sequence). As DNA, the CDR3 is TGTGCCAGTAGTATTGGCCCCGGGACAGATTATGGCTACACCTTC. This sequence encodes CASSIGPGTDYGYTF.

V and J are TRBV27 and TRBJ2-7; D remains unclear. Germline CDR1 and CDR2: MNHEY and SMNVEV (reference sequence). The V gene lost 0 bases and the J gene lost 9 bases, with 18 bases spanning the gap. The CDR3 loop spans 15 amino acids. CDR3 sequence reads: CASSLSESPRAGQYF. The DNA for the CDR3 is TGTGCCAGCAGTTTATCGGAGTCCCCTAGGGCCGGGCAGTACTTC.

The chain is built from TRBV18 and TRBJ2-7; 11 positions match TRBD2. In germline, CDR1 is KGHSH, CDR2 LQKENI. Unmatched junction bases numbered 22, after V lost 1 base and J lost 8 bases. CDR3 length: 20 residues. The CDR3 sequence is CASSPRDLGLAGGPVTKQYF. The CDR3 DNA reads TGTGCCAGCTCACCACGGGACCTAGGGCTAGCGGGAGGCCCGGTCACCAAGCAGTACTTC.

The rearrangement links TRBV6-5 to TRBJ2-3; a possible D gene is TRBD2 (6 bases). The CDR3 consists of 16 residues. The V and J ends lost 1 base and 4 bases respectively, with 15 bases between them. In germline, CDR1 is MNHEY, CDR2 SVGAGI. As DNA, the CDR3 is TGTGCCAGCAGTTACTTTGGGGACTTCCGCGCAGATACGCAGTATTTT. Protein product: CASSYFGDFRADTQYF.

The chain recombines TRBV6-6 with TRBJ1-5; D is unresolved. V lost 3 bases and J 3 bases, leaving 15 bases between the germline ends. CDR1 and CDR2 from the germline V gene are MNHNY and SVGAGI (reference sequence). This CDR3 contains 16 residues. As DNA, the CDR3 is TGTGCCAGCAGTTATTATGTGGTTATTAACAATCAGCCCCAGCATTTT. It yields the protein CASSYYVVINNQPQHF.

This CDR3 reads CASSRLGTDTQYF. The CDR3 region has the DNA TGTGCCAGCAGCCGCTTAGGGACAGATACGCAGTATTTT. The rearrangement links TRBV11-3 to TRBJ2-3; the D is unclear. V dropped 5 bases and J dropped 3 bases, with 9 bases sitting between them. Germline V gene data show CDR1 as SGHNT and CDR2 as YENEEA. CDR3 length: 13 residues.

This rearrangement joins TRBV5-4 to TRBJ2-5, with TRBD2 matching 10 bases. The J call may be in error: the DNA end matches TRBJ2-7 better. This CDR3 comprises 15 residues. Per the germline V gene, CDR1 is SGHNT and CDR2 is YYREEE (reference sequence). The chain's CDR3 is CASSFGAGGTYEQYF. The CDR3 nucleotides are TGTGCCAGCAGCTTTGGAGCGGGGGGGACCTACGAGCAGTACTTC.

This clone was seen once. CDR3 residues: CASRDRDSGGGYTF. The CDR3 DNA is TGTGCCAGCAGAGATCGGGACTCAGGAGGAGGCTACACCTTC. This rearrangement joins TRBV6-5 to TRBJ1-2, with a tentative D call TRBD1 (5 bases). CDR3 length equals 14 residues. V shed 6 bases and J shed 8 bases, with 19 bases lying between them. CDR1 is MNHEY and CDR2 is SVGAGI in the germline V gene.

The chain recombines TRBV19 with TRBJ2-3; tentatively, D is TRBD1 (6 bases). The V gene's germline CDR1 is LNHDA and CDR2 SQIVND (reference sequence). Trimming stripped 4 bases from V and 8 bases from J, with 19 bases between. This CDR3 is built from 15 residues. The CDR3 DNA follows: TGTGCCAGTAGTACCACACCCACAGGGTACGGTACGCAGTATTTT. Protein sequence: CASSTTPTGYGTQYF. The entire variable domain, with the rest obtained from reference TRBV19 and TRBJ2-3, is as follows: DGGITQSPKYLFRKEGQNVTLSCEQNLNHDAMYWYRQDPGQGLRLIYYSQIVNDFQKGDIAEGYSVSREKKESFPLTVTSAQKNPTAFYLCASSTTPTGYGTQYFGPGTRLTVL.

This chain links TRBV19 with TRBJ1-4, with 10 bases that match TRBD1. CDR3 size: 15 residues. V was pared by 6 bases and J by 7 bases, with 8 bases of the junction left unmatched. Germline V gene sequence: CDR1 LNHDA, CDR2 SQIVND (reference sequence). DNA of the CDR3: TGTGCCAGTAGAGGGACAGGGGTTGGGATTGAAAAACTGTTTTTT. It codes for CASRGTGVGIEKLFF.

CDR3 amino acids: CASSLDRVPEQYF. CDR3 sequence (DNA): TGTGCCAGCAGCTTAGACAGGGTGCCCGAGCAGTACTTC. V usage is TRBV5-6 and J usage is TRBJ2-7, with TRBD1 identical over 7 bases. CDR3 length: 13 amino acids. V shed 2 bases and J 6 bases; nucleotides not matched to a gene: 5. Germline V gives CDR1 SGHDT, CDR2 YYEEEE.